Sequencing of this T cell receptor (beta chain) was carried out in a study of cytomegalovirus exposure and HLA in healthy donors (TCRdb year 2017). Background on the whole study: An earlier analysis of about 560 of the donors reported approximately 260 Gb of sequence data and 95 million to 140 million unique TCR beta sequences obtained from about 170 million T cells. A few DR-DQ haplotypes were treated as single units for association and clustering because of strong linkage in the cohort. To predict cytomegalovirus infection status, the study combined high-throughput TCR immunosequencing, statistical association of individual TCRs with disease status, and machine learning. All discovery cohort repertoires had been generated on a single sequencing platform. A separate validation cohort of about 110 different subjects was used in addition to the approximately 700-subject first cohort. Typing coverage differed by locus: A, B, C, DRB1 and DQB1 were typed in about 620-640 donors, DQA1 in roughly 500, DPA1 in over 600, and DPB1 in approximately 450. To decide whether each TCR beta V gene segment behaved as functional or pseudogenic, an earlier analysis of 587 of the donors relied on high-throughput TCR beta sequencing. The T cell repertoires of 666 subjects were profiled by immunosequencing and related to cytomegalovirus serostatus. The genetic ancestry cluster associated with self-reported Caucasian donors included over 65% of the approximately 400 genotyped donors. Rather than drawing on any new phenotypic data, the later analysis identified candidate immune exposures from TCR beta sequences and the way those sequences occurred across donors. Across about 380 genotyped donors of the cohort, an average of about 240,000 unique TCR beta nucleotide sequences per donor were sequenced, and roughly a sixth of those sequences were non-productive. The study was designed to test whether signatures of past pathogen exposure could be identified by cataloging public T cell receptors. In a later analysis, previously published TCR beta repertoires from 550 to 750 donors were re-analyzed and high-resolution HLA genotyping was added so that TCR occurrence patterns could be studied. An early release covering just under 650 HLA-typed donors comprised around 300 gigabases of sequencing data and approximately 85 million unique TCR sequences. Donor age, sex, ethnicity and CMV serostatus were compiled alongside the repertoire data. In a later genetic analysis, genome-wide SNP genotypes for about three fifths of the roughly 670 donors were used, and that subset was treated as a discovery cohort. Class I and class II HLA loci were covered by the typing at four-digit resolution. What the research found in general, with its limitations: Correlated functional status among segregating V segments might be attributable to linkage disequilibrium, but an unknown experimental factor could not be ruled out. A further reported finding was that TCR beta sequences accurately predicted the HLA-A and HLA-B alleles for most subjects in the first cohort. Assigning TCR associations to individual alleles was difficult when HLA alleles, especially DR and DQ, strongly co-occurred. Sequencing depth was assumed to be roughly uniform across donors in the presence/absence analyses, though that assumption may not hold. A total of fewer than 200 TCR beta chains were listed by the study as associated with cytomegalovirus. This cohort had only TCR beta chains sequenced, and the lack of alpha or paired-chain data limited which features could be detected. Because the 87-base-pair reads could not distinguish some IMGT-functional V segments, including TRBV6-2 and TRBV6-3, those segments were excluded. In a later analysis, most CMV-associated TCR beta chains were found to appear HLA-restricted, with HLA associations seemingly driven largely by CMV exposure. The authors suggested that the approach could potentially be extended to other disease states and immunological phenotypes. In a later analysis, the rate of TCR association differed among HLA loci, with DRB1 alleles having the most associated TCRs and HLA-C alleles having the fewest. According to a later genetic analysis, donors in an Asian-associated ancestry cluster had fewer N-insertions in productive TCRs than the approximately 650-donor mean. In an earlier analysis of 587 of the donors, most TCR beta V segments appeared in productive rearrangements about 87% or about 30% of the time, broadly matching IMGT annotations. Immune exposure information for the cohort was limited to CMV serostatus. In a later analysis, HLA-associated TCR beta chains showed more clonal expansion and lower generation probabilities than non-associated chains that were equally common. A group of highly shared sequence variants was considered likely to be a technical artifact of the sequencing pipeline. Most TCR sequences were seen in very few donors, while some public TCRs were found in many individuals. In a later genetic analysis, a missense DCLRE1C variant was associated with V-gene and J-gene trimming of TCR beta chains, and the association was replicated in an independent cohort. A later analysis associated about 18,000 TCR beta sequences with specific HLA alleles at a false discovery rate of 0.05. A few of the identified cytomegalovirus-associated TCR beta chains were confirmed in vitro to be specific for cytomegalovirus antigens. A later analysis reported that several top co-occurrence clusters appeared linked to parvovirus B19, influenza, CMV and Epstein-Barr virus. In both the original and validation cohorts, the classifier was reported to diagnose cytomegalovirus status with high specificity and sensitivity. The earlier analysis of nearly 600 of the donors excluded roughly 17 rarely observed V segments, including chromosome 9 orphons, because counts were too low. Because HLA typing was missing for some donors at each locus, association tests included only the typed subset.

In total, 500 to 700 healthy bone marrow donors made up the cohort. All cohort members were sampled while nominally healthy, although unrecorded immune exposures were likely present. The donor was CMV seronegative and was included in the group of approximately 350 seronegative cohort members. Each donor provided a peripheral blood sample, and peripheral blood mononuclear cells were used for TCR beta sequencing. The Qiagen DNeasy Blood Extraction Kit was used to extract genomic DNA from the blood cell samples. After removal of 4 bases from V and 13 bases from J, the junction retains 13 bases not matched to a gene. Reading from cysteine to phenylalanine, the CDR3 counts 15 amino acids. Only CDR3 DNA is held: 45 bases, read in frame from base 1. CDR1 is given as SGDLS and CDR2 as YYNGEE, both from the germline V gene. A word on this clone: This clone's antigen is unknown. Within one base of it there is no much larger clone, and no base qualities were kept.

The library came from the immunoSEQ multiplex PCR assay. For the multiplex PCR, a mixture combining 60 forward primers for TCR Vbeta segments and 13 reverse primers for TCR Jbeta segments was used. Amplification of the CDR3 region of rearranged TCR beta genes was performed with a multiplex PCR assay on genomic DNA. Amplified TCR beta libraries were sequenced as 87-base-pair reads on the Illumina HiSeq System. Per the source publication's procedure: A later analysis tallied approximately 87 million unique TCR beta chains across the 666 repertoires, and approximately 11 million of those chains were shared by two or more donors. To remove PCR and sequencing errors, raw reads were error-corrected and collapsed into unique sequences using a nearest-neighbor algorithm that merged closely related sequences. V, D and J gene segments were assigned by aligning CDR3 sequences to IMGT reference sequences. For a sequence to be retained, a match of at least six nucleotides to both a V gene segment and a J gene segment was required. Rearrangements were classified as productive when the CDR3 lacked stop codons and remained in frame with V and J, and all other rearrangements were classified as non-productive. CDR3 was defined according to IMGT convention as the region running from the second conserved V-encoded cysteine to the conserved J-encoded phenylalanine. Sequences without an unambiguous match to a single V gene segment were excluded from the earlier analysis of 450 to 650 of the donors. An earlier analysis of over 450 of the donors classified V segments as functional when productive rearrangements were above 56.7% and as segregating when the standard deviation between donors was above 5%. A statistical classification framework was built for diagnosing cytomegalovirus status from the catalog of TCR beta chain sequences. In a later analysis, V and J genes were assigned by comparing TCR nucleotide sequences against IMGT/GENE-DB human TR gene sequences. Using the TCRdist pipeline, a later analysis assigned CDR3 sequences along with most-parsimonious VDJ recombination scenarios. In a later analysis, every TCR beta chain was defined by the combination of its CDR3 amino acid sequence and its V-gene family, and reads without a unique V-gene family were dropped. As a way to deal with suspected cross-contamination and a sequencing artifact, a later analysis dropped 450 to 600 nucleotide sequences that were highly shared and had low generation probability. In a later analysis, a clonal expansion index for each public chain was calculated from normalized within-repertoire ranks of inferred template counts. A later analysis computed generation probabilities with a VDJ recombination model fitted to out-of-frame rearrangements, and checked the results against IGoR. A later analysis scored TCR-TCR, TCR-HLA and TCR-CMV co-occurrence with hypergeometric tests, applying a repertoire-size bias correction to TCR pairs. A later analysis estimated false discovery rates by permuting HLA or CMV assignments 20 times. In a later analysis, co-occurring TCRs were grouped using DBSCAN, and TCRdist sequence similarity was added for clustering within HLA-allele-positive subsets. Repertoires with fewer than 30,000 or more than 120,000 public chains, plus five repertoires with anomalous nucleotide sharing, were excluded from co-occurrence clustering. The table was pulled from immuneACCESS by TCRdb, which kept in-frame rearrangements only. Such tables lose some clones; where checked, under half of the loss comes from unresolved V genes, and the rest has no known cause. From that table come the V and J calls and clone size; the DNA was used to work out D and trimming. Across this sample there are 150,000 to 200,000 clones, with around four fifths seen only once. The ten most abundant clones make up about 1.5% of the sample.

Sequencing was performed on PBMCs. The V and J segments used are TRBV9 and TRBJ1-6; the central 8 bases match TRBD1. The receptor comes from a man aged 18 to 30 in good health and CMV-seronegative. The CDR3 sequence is CASSLQGATLDPLHF. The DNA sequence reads TGTGCCAGCAGCCTGCAGGGGGCGACCCTAGATCCCCTCCACTTT.